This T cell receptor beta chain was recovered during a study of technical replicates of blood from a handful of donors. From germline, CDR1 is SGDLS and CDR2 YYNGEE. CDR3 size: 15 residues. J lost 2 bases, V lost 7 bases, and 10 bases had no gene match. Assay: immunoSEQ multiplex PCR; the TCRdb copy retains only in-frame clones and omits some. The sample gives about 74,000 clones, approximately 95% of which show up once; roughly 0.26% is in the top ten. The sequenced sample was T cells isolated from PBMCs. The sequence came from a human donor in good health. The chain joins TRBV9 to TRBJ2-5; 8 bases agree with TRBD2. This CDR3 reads CASDPGGEPQETQYF. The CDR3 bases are TGTGCCAGCGACCCGGGGGGGGAACCTCAAGAGACCCAGTACTTC.